The entry that follows covers one T cell receptor (beta chain) sequence. These data come from a study of control samples from healthy donors and cancer patients. Germline V CDR1 and CDR2: MDHEN, SYDVKM. Trimming cost V 5 bases and J 3 bases; bases outside gene matches: 7. This CDR3 is built from 17 residues. Only in-frame clones appear in the TCRdb table, and some are missing; sequencing was by immunoSEQ multiplex PCR. Among 150,000 to 200,000 clones, around 87% were seen once, and the ten largest hold approximately 1.4%. The chain joins TRBV28 to TRBJ2-7; the match to TRBD2 covers 16 bases. The specimen sequenced was blood. This TCR came from a woman in her fifties or sixties in good health. This CDR3 is CASSPGTSGRAVYEQYF. The CDR3 DNA sequence: TGTGCCAGCAGTCCTGGGACTAGCGGGAGGGCCGTCTACGAGCAGTACTTC.